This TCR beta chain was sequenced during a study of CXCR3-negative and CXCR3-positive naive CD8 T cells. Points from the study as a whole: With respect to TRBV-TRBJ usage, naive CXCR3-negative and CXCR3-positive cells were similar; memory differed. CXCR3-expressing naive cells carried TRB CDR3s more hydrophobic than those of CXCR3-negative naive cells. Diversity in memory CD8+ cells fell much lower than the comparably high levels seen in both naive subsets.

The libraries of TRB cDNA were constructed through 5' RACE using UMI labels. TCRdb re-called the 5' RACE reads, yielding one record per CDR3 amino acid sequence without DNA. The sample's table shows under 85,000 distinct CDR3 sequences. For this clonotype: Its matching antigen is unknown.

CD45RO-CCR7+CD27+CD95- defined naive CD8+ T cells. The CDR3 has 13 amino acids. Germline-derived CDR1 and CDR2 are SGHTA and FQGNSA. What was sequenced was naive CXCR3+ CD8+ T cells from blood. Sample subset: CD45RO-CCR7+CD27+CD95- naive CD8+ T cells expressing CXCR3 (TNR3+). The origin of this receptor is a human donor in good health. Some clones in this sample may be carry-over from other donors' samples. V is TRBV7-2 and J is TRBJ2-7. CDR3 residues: CASGTGRSYEQYF.